This paragraph reports one T cell receptor beta chain. The data stem from a study of blood T cell repertoires in COVID-19. Study as a whole: From the United States, Italy and Spain came samples of acute and convalescent COVID-19. PBMCs, B-cell-depleted T cells, or T cells were the source of the cDNA or gDNA that made up the material.

The CDR3 has 13 residues. The V gene end was trimmed by 3 bases and the J gene end by 5 bases; junction bases not matched to a gene: 5. Germline assignment: CDR1 GTSNPN and CDR2 SVGIG (reference sequence). Data came from immunoSEQ multiplex PCR; TCRdb stores just in-frame clones and leaves some out. The sample contains around 150,000 clones, 92% of which appear only once. One Seattle source followed patients from active infection through their disease course. The sequence came from a man aged 25-40 years with COVID-19, enrolled during active disease. Sequencing was performed on peripheral blood. This chain connects TRBV30 to TRBJ1-1, with 8 bases fitting TRBD1. CDR3 nucleotide sequence: TGTGCCTGGAGAGACAGGGGTTGGACTGAAGCTTTCTTT. It specifies CAWRDRGWTEAFF.